This T cell receptor (beta chain) was observed in a study of T-cell memory formation after mild COVID-19 (dated by TCRdb to the early 2020s). Turning to the overall study: TCR sequence clusters from the two donors were found to be largely donor specific. The cohort comprised two young, previously healthy adult volunteers, one female and one male. T-cell clones expanding and contracting after mild COVID-19 in a couple of donors were tracked by longitudinal TCRalpha and TCRbeta repertoire sequencing. Points the paper makes about the study in general: The second-wave clones that peaked on day 37 were not confirmed to be SARS-CoV-2 specific. Balanced CD4/CD8 phenotypes were observed for clones contracting from day 15 to 85, whereas a bias towards CD4+ was observed for a second wave of clones expanding from day 15 to 37. Contracting CD4+ clones appeared mostly in the CM and EM memory subsets, whereas CD8+ clones were enriched in EMRA. Some responding clones were detected in pre-infection memory, which suggested that pre-existing cross-reactive memory T cells had joined the SARS-CoV-2 response. Only a couple of mild cases were covered by the study, and larger cohorts that include severe cases with pre-infection samples were considered necessary.

V trim: 6 bases; J trim: 9 bases; unmatched bases: 14. From the cysteine through the phenylalanine, the CDR3 covers 15 amino acids. The only DNA kept is the CDR3, 45 bases in frame from the first base. With regard to this clonotype: Its antigen target is currently unknown. No much larger clone exists at a distance of one base, and base qualities are not known.

Ficoll-Paque density gradient centrifugation was used to isolate PBMCs. This sample was sequenced with an Illumina NovaSeq 6000. Using 5'RACE with constant-segment primers, TCRalpha and TCRbeta cDNA libraries were constructed, with sample barcodes and unique molecular identifiers added in the process. Trizol reagent was used to extract RNA from every sample. The libraries were amplified in two PCR steps, and the second step added a second sample barcode and Illumina TruSeq adapters. The libraries were sequenced on an Illumina NovaSeq using 2 x 150 bp paired-end reads. The authors' analysis ran thus. Reads were demultiplexed and collapsed into UMI-guided consensus sequences with migec v1.2.7. With mixcr v2.1.11, UMI consensuses were aligned to TRA and TRB V and J templates and assembled into clonotypes. Expanded or contracted clonotypes were those called significant by both edgeR and NoisET, with noise models trained on biological replicates. For edgeR calls, a false discovery rate-adjusted p below 0.01 and a log2 fold-change threshold of 1 were applied. As an exploratory analysis of dynamics, max-normalized trajectories of the 1000 most abundant clonotypes were examined with PCA combined with hierarchical clustering. Each responding clone was given a CD4 or CD8 phenotype based on the CD4+ and CD8+ repertoires, which had been sequenced separately. TCRdb's own reprocessing of the public reads used fastp at Q25 and MiXCR and kept productive beta chains. Records with the same CDR3 protein are collapsed into one entry carrying the most frequent genes and DNA. The V and J calls here are based on TCRdb, not the publication. The sample records fewer than 600,000 distinct CDR3 sequences, roughly 22% of which are singletons. The ten most abundant clones make up about 8.4% of the sample.

The clonotype comes from an adult woman who had mild COVID-19 (a few samples of this study predate the infection). The sample titles of this study are shuffled in the database, so cell type and time point are left out; the donor was told from shared clones. The material sequenced was PBMCs or a T cell subset sorted from them (not recorded which). This sequence uses TRBV12-3 or TRBV12-4 and TRBJ2-3; 8 bases in the middle match TRBD2. The DNA sequence follows: TGTGCCAGCAGCTCCGGGACTAGATCGTCAAGGACGCAGTATTTT. Its translation reads: CASSSGTRSSRTQYF.